Below, 29 T cell receptor beta chains from the same sample are listed, as sequenced in a study of vaccination effects on CD4 cells after COVID-19. ViraFEST used viral peptide pools to expand antigen-specific CD4+ T cells before sequencing. The culture ran for 10 days before CD4+ T cells were isolated. Vaccinated participants had no history of SARS-CoV-2 infection and tested negative for nucleocapsid antibodies. TCRdb keeps only in-frame clones here, not all; method: immunoSEQ multiplex PCR. The sample shows 50,000 or so clones, more than 75% of them seen only once. These receptors have no known antigen. Sequences were derived from CD4+ T cells from PBMCs cultured with HCoV-OC43 spike peptides, sampled before COVID-19 vaccination. Subset noted: HCoV-OC43 spike overlapping peptide pool stimulation. These receptors all stem from a human donor who received a COVID-19 vaccine.

This clone has just a few counts. The chain uses TRBV6-1 and TRBJ2-7, with 7 nucleotides matching TRBD2. The V gene's germline CDR1 is MNHNS and CDR2 SASEGT. V was pared by 4 bases and J by 3 bases, with 6 bases of the junction left unmatched. The CDR3 spans 14 residues. CDR3 sequence reads: CASSAAGSYYEQYV. CDR3 sequence (DNA): TGTGCCAGCAGTGCAGCGGGAAGCTACTACGAGCAGTACGTC.

The V and J genes are TRBV7-9 and TRBJ2-6; the match to TRBD2 covers 7 bases. V gave up 5 bases and J gave up 2 bases; unmatched junction bases: 15. Germline V lookup: CDR1 SEHNR, CDR2 FQNEAQ (reference sequence). The CDR3 spans 19 residues. The CDR3 here is CASSPNWGGGTTGANVLTF. CDR3 nucleotides: TGTGCCAGCAGCCCCAATTGGGGTGGAGGGACTACTGGGGCCAACGTCCTGACTTTC.

This clone was observed a few times. This chain joins TRBV6-6 and TRBJ1-5, with D tentatively TRBD1 (6 bases). The length of the CDR3 is 14 residues. From germline, CDR1 is MNHNY and CDR2 SVGAGI (reference sequence). Trimming took 5 bases from V and 7 from J, leaving 15 bases between them. The CDR3 DNA follows: TGTGCCAGCAGTAATGGGGGGGGGCGGCAGCCCCAGCATTTT. Translating it yields CASSNGGGRQPQHF.

This rearrangement joins TRBV6-2 or TRBV6-3 to TRBJ1-2, with a tentative D call TRBD1 (5 bases). Germline values: CDR1 MNHEY, CDR2 SVGEGT. Trimming took 3 bases from V and 3 from J, leaving 8 bases between them. The CDR3 loop spans 13 amino acids. The CDR3 loop reads CASSYGGDYGYTF. The CDR3, as DNA: TGTGCCAGCAGTTATGGAGGGGACTATGGCTACACCTTC.

V gene TRBV2 combines with J gene TRBJ2-7; 11 nucleotides align to TRBD2. The CDR3 consists of 15 residues. The germline V gene has CDR1 SNHLY and CDR2 FYNNEI. Unmatched junction bases numbered 5, after V lost 3 bases and J lost 4 bases. CDR3 in DNA: TGTGCCAGCAGTGACGGACTAGCGGGCCTTTACGAGCAGTACGTC. Encoded protein: CASSDGLAGLYEQYV.

This clone was counted a single time. V gene TRBV10-3 combines with J gene TRBJ2-1; 9 nucleotides line up with TRBD2. Germline-derived CDR1 and CDR2 are ENHRY and SYGVKD. Trimming removed 7 bases from V and 3 bases from J; junction bases left unmatched: 4. The length of the CDR3 is 14 residues. The DNA of the CDR3 is TGTGCCATCACGAGCGGGGGGAACTACAATGAGCAGTTCTTC. Its protein is CAITSGGNYNEQFF.

This rearrangement joins TRBV14 to TRBJ1-6; D is perhaps TRBD1 (5 bases). The CDR3 length is 17 residues. V lost 0 bases and J 2 bases, leaving 11 bases between the germline ends. Germline-derived CDR1 and CDR2 are SGHDN and FVKESK. The CDR3 region is CASSQDGRDPYNSPLHF. CDR3 nucleotide sequence: TGTGCCAGCAGCCAAGATGGGCGGGACCCCTATAATTCACCCCTCCACTTT. The complete variable domain, with remaining parts taken from reference TRBV14 and TRBJ1-6, reads EAGVTQFPSHSVIEKGQTVTLRCDPISGHDNLYWYRRVMGKEIKFLLHFVKESKQDESGMPNNRFLAERTGGTYSTLKVQPAELEDSGVYFCASSQDGRDPYNSPLHFGNGTRLTVT.

This clone was picked up one time. The V gene is TRBV28, the J gene TRBJ1-5, with 7 bases lining up with TRBD1. Germline V gives CDR1 MDHEN, CDR2 SYDVKM. With 3 bases clipped from V and 4 bases from J, the junction kept 6 bases outside the gene matches. The CDR3 consists of 15 residues. The CDR3 region is CASSLGQGGNQPQHF. In DNA form, the CDR3 reads TGTGCCAGCAGTTTGGGGCAGGGGGGAAATCAGCCCCAGCATTTT.

This sequence joins TRBV9 and TRBJ2-2; no firm D call. Trimming removed 4 bases from V and 1 base from J, with 8 bases in between. Germline V gene sequence: CDR1 SGDLS, CDR2 YYNGEE. The CDR3 sequence is 14 residues long. CDR3 bases: TGTGCCAGCAGCCCCTCGGGGAACACCGGGGAGCTGTTTTTT. Its translation: CASSPSGNTGELFF.

This clone appeared once. V usage is TRBV10-2 and J usage is TRBJ1-3, with unresolved D. This CDR3 region has 13 residues. V lost 2 bases and J lost 4, with 6 bases in between. Germline values: CDR1 WSHSY, CDR2 SAAADI. In nucleotides, the CDR3 is TGCGCCAGCAGTGAGGGGTCCGGAAACACCATATATTTT. It encodes CASSEGSGNTIYF.

The chain is built from TRBV24-1 and TRBJ2-2; D is possibly TRBD2 (5 bases). Germline CDR1 KGHDR, CDR2 SFDVKD. Trimming cost V 6 bases and J 3 bases, with 10 bases left between them. This CDR3 contains 14 residues. The CDR3 here is CATSRKGDTGELFF. In DNA, the CDR3 is TGTGCCACCAGTCGGAAGGGAGACACCGGGGAGCTGTTTTTT.

This clone has a handful of counts. This rearrangement joins TRBV7-3 to TRBJ2-1; D is possibly TRBD1 (6 bases). Germline-derived CDR1 and CDR2 are SGHTA and FQGTGA. This CDR3 is 15 amino acids long. V lost 5 bases, J lost 1 base, and 12 bases lay in between. CDR3: CASSPRQASYNEQFF. In DNA, the CDR3 is TGTGCCAGCAGCCCACGACAGGCATCCTACAATGAGCAGTTCTTC.

This clone occurred a few times. The rearrangement links TRBV6-1 to TRBJ1-6; D not certain. This CDR3 comprises 18 residues. With 2 bases removed from V and 11 bases from J, the gap between germline ends came to 25 bases. Germline V gene lookup returns CDR1 MNHNS and CDR2 SASEGT. The CDR3 protein is CASSERKTMTYPKPPLHF. Written as DNA, the CDR3 is TGTGCCAGCAGTGAAAGGAAAACGATGACATACCCTAAACCACCCCTCCACTTT.

This chain links TRBV28 with TRBJ1-5; 8 nucleotides line up with TRBD1. Trimming removed 5 bases from V and 5 bases from J; junction bases left unmatched: 5. The CDR3 contains 14 residues. Germline CDR1 and CDR2: MDHEN and SYDVKM. CDR3 sequence (DNA): TGTGCCAGCAGTCCGGACAGGGTAGATCAGCCCCAGCATTTT. Translating gives CASSPDRVDQPQHF.

V usage is TRBV7-8 and J usage is TRBJ2-1; 11 nucleotides align to TRBD2. Trimming at V came to 3 bases and at J to 8 bases, leaving 18 bases not matched to a gene. The germline V gene encodes CDR1 SGHVS and CDR2 FQNEAQ. The CDR3 covers 19 residues. CDR3 in DNA: TGTGCCAGCAGCTTTCAGTCCCCCCCTGGACTAGCGGGTGGGTATGAGCAGTTCTTC. Protein product: CASSFQSPPGLAGGYEQFF.

The rearrangement links TRBV5-5 to TRBJ1-2, with 10 bases aligning to TRBD1. V was clipped by 4 bases and J by 8 bases; unmatched bases: 11. Germline values: CDR1 SGHKS, CDR2 YYEKEE (reference sequence). This CDR3 has 15 residues. The CDR3 DNA sequence: TGTGCCAGCAGCGGGCTACGGACAGGGGGGTACGGCTACACCTTC. Translating it yields CASSGLRTGGYGYTF.

The rearrangement joins TRBV30 to TRBJ1-4, with D maybe TRBD1 (6 bases). Trimming removed 1 base from V and 8 bases from J, with 11 bases in between. Germline loops: CDR1 GTSNPN, CDR2 SVGIG (reference sequence). CDR3 length: 13 amino acids. The CDR3 DNA reads as TGTGCCTGGAGTGGGGGGCAGAGCGAAAAACTGTTTTTT. This codes for CAWSGGQSEKLFF. Full variable domain (outside the CDR3, taken from reference TRBV30 and TRBJ1-4): SQTIHQWPATLVQPVGSPLSLECTVEGTSNPNLYWYRQAAGRGLQLLFYSVGIGQISSEVPQNLSASRPQDRQFILSSKKLLLSDSGFYLCAWSGGQSEKLFFGSGTQLSVL.

This clone ranks as large. V gene TRBV6-1 combines with J gene TRBJ1-1; D remains unclear. The V end was cut by 3 bases, the J end by 0 bases, with 5 bases between. The CDR3 sequence is 13 residues long. CDR1 is MNHNS and CDR2 is SASEGT in the germline V gene. CDR3 coding DNA: TGTGCCAGCAGTGAGGGCGTGAACACTGAAGCTTTCTTT. It is translated as CASSEGVNTEAFF.

This clone was detected only a few times. The V call is TRBV5-1, the J call TRBJ2-2; unclear D gene. Per the germline V gene, CDR1 is SGHRS and CDR2 is YFSETQ. With 4 bases removed from V and 1 base from J, the gap between germline ends came to 14 bases. This CDR3 spans 16 amino acids. This CDR3 is CASSRTQQMNTGELFF. The DNA of the CDR3 is TGCGCCAGCAGCCGAACACAGCAAATGAACACCGGGGAGCTGTTTTTT.

The CDR3 DNA follows: TGTGCCAGCAGCCAAGATCCGGGACTCACCGGGGAGCTGTTTTTT. The encoded protein is CASSQDPGLTGELFF. The chain links TRBV3-1 (or the pseudogene TRBV3-2) to TRBJ2-2; possible D gene TRBD2, 6 bases. CDR1 and CDR2 (germline): LGHDT, YNNKEL (reference sequence). This CDR3 region has 15 residues. V was shortened by 0 bases and J by 4 bases, with 9 bases between the two germline ends.

CDR3 nucleotide sequence: TGTGCCAGCAGCTTGGACAATAATTCACCCCTCCACTTT. Its translation is CASSLDNNSPLHF. The rearrangement links TRBV5-6 to TRBJ1-6, with D unresolved. The CDR3 is made up of 13 amino acids. V lost 0 bases and J lost 5, with 3 bases in between. From germline, CDR1 is SGHDT and CDR2 YYEEEE. The whole variable domain, remainder taken from reference TRBV5-6 and TRBJ1-6, is DAGVTQSPTHLIKTRGQQVTLRCSPKSGHDTVSWYQQALGQGPQFIFQYYEEEERQRGNFPDRFSGHQFPNYSSELNVNALLLGDSALYLCASSLDNNSPLHFGNGTRLTVT.

The chain uses TRBV24-1 and TRBJ2-1; D tentatively reads TRBD1 or TRBD2 (5 bases each). The CDR3 runs 15 residues. CDR1 and CDR2 from the germline V gene are KGHDR and SFDVKD. The germline V and J ends were trimmed by 9 bases and 8 bases, with 22 bases remaining between them. The CDR3 loop is CATVGLGAGGDEQFF. As DNA, the CDR3 is TGTGCCACCGTAGGATTAGGGGCCGGAGGAGATGAGCAGTTCTTC.

In its sample, this clone was seen once. The rearrangement links TRBV23-1 to TRBJ2-7; TRBD1 matches 9 bases. TRBV23-1 is placed among ORFs of uncertain function. This CDR3 has 19 residues. With V trimmed by 4 bases and J by 3 bases, 19 bases remained unmatched. CDR3 coding DNA: TGCGCCAGCAGTCCGAACCGGGACAGGGCAATGCGGCAGCTCTACGAGCAGTACGTC. It encodes CASSPNRDRAMRQLYEQYV.

The V and J genes are TRBV7-9 and TRBJ2-3; D remains ambiguous. Germline loops: CDR1 SEHNR, CDR2 FQNEAQ (reference sequence). The CDR3 has 15 amino acids. The V end lost 1 base, the J end lost 0 bases, and 8 bases lay between the germline ends. The CDR3 DNA sequence: TGTGCCAGCAGCTTAGTCCTAGGGAGCACAGATACGCAGTATTTT. It encodes CASSLVLGSTDTQYF.

The chain couples TRBV5-4 to TRBJ2-3; possibly TRBD1 or TRBD2 for D (6 bases each). Trimming removed 0 bases at V and 5 bases at J, with 10 bases between. Germline V gene data show CDR1 as SGHNT and CDR2 as YYREEE (reference sequence). This CDR3 region has 14 residues. The CDR3 sequence is CASSLGGAGDTQYF. CDR3 coding DNA: TGTGCCAGCAGCTTGGGGGGGGCGGGAGATACGCAGTATTTT.

The V and J genes are TRBV10-2 and TRBJ2-5; a possible D gene is TRBD1 (5 bases). This CDR3 has 15 residues. Germline V lookup: CDR1 WSHSY, CDR2 SAAADI. V lost 0 bases and J 4 bases, leaving 12 bases between the germline ends. CDR3 region: CASSESGVRGETQYF. CDR3 sequence (DNA): TGCGCCAGCAGTGAGTCTGGAGTAAGGGGAGAGACCCAGTACTTC.

The rearrangement joins TRBV18 to TRBJ1-3; D not certain. Germline V gives CDR1 KGHSH, CDR2 LQKENI. CDR3 size: 15 residues. Deletions cut 4 bases from V and 6 bases from J, with 16 bases between. CDR3 DNA: TGTGCCAGCTCACTAATGACGGACCCAGTAAACACCATATATTTT. It specifies CASSLMTDPVNTIYF.

The chain combines TRBV11-3 with TRBJ2-2; 8 positions agree with TRBD1. V was pared by 8 bases and J by 2 bases, with 7 bases of the junction left unmatched. The CDR3 runs 15 residues. CDR1 is SGHNT and CDR2 is YENEEA in the germline V gene. Here the CDR3 reads CASAAQGANTGELFF. CDR3 DNA: TGTGCCAGCGCGGCTCAGGGGGCAAACACCGGGGAGCTGTTTTTT.

V gene TRBV23-1 combines with J gene TRBJ1-2; 12 positions match TRBD1. TRBV23-1 is filed as an ORF, its function uncertain. The CDR3 spans 16 residues. J was trimmed by 5 bases and V by 5 bases; bases with no gene match: 9. The CDR3 bases are TGCGCCAGCAGTGGGACAGGGGGCATGATCAGGTATGGCTACACCTTC. Its translation is CASSGTGGMIRYGYTF.